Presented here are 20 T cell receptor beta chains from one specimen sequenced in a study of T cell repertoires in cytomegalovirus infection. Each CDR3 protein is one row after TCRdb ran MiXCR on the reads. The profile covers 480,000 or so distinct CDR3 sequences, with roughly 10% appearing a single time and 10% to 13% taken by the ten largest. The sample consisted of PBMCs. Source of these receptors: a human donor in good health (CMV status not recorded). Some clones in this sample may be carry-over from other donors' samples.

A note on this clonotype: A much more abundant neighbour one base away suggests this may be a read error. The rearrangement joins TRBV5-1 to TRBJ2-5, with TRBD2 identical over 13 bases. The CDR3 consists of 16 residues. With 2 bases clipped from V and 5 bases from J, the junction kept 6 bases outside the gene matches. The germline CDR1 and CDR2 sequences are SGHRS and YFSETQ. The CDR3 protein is CASSLLAGGRRETQYF. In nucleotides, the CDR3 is TGCGCCAGCAGCTTACTAGCGGGGGGGCGTCGGGAGACCCAGTACTTC.

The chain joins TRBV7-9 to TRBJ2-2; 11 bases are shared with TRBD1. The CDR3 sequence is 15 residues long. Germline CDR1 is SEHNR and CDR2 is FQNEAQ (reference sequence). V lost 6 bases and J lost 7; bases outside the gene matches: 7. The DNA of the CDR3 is TGTGCCAGCAGTCCCGGACAGGGGGCGAGCGGGGAGCTGTTTTTT. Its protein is CASSPGQGASGELFF.

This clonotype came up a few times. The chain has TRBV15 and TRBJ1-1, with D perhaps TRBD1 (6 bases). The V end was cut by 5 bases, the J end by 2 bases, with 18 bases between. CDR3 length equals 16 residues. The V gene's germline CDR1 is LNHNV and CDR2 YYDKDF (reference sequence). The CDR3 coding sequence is TGTGCCACCAGCCCTCATAGGGGGGTTAGAAACACTGAAGCTTTCTTT. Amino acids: CATSPHRGVRNTEAFF. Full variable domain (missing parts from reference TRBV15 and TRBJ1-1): DAMVIQNPRYQVTQFGKPVTLSCSQTLNHNVMYWYQQKSSQAPKLLFHYYDKDFNNEADTPDNFQSRRPNTSFCFLDIRSPGLGDTAMYLCATSPHRGVRNTEAFFGQGTRLTVV.

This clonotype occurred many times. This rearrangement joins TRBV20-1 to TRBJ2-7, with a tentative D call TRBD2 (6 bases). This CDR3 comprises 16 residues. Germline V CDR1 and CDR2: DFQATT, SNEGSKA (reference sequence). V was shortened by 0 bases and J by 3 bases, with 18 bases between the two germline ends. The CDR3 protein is CSARDWDPGRDYEQYF. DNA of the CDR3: TGCAGTGCTAGAGATTGGGACCCCGGGCGGGACTACGAGCAGTACTTC.

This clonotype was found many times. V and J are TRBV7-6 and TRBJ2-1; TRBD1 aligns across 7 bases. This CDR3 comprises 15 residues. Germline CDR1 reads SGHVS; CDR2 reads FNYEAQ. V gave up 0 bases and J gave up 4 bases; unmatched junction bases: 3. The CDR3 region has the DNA TGTGCCAGCAGCTTAGCCCGGACAGGATACAATGAGCAGTTCTTC. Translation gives CASSLARTGYNEQFF.

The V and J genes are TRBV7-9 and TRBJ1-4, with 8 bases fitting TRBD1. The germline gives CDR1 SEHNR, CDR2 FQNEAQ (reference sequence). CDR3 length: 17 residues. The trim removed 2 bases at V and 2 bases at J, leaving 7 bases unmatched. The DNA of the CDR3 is TGTGCCAGCAGCTTATCCAGGGGGCTTGCGACTAATGAAAAACTGTTTTTT. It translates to CASSLSRGLATNEKLFF.

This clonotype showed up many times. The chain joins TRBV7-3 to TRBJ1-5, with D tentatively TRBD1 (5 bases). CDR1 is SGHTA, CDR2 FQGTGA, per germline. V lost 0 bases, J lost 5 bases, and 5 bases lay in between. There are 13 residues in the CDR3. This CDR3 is CASSLTTDQPQHF. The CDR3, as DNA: TGTGCCAGCAGCTTAACGACAGATCAGCCCCAGCATTTT.

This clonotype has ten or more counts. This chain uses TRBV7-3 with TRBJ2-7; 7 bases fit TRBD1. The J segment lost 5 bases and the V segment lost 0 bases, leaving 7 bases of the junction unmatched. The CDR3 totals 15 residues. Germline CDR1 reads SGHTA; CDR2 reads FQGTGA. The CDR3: CASSLTGLGGHEQYF. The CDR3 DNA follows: TGTGCCAGCAGCTTAACGGGTTTAGGGGGCCACGAGCAGTACTTC.

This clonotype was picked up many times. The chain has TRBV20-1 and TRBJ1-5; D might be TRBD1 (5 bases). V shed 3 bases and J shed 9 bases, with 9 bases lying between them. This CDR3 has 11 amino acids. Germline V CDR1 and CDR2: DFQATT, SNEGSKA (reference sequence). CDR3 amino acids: CSASGRAPQHF. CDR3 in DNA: TGCAGTGCTAGCGGCAGGGCGCCCCAGCATTTT.

The DNA for the CDR3 is TGCAGTGCTCCGGACAGGGCACAAGAGACCCAGTACTTC. This translates into CSAPDRAQETQYF. V usage is TRBV20-1 and J usage is TRBJ2-5; 8 bases line up with TRBD1. Per germline, CDR1 DFQATT and CDR2 SNEGSKA (reference sequence). The CDR3 runs to 13 residues. J lost 2 bases, V lost 5 bases, and 4 bases had no gene match.

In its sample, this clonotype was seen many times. The CDR3 loop is CASSQDRRGDLNYGYTF. CDR3 DNA: TGTGCCAGCAGCCAGGATAGAAGGGGAGACCTTAACTATGGCTACACCTTC. The gene calls are TRBV14 and TRBJ1-2; weak D call: TRBD1 (5 bases). The CDR3 spans 17 residues. Germline CDR1 and CDR2: SGHDN and FVKESK. Trimming shortened V by 3 bases and J by 1 base, and 18 bases separated the two germline ends.

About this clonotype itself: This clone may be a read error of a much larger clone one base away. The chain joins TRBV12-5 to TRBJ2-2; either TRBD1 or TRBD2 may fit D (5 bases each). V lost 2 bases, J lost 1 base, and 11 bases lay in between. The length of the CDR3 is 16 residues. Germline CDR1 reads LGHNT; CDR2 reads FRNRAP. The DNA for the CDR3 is TGTGCTAGTGGTTTGATGGGGGTTAGGAACACCGGGGAGCTGTTTTTT. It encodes CASGLMGVRNTGELFF.

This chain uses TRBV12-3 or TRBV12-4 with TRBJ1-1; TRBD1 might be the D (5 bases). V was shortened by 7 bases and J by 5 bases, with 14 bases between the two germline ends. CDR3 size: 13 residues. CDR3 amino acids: CASTIRDFTEAFF. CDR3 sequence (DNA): TGTGCCAGCACCATCAGGGATTTTACTGAAGCTTTCTTT.

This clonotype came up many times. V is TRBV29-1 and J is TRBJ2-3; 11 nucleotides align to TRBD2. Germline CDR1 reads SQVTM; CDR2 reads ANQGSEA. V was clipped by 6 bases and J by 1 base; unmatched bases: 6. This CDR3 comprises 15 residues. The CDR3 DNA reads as TGCAGCGTCGCTAGGACTAGCGGGCGCACAGATACGCAGTATTTT. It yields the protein CSVARTSGRTDTQYF.

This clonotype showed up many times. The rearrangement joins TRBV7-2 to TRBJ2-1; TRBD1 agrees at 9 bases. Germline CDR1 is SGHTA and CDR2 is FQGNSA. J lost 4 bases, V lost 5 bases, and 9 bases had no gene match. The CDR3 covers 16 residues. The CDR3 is CASSQGQGAGYNEQFF. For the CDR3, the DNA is TGTGCCAGCAGCCAGGGACAGGGCGCTGGATACAATGAGCAGTTCTTC.

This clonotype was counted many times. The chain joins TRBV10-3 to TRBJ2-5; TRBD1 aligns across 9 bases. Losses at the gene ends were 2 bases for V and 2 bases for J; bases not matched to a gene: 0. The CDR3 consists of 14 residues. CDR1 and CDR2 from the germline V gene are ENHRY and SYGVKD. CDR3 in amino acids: CAISEDRGQETQYF. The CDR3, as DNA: TGTGCCATCAGTGAGGACAGGGGGCAAGAGACCCAGTACTTC.

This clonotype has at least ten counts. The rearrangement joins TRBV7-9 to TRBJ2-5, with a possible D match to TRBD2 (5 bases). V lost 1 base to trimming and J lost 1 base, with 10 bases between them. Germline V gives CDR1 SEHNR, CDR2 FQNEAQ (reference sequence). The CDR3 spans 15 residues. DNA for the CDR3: TGTGCCAGCAGCTTAGGGGGAGCACCCCAAGAGACCCAGTACTTC. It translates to CASSLGGAPQETQYF. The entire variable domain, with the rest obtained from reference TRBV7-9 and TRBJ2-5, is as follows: DTGVSQNPRHKITKRGQNVTFRCDPISEHNRLYWYRQTLGQGPEFLTYFQNEAQLEKSRLLSDRFSAERPKGSFSTLEIQRTEQGDSAMYLCASSLGGAPQETQYFGPGTRLLVL.

DNA of the CDR3: TGCGCCAGCAGTCAATCAGGGAATGCCTCTAGGCAGACAGATACGCAGTATTTT. Residues: CASSQSGNASRQTDTQYF. The chain uses TRBV23-1 and TRBJ2-3; D is unresolved. TRBV23-1 is reported as an ORF; its role is uncertain. The V end was cut by 0 bases, the J end by 3 bases, with 19 bases between. The CDR3 length is 18 residues.

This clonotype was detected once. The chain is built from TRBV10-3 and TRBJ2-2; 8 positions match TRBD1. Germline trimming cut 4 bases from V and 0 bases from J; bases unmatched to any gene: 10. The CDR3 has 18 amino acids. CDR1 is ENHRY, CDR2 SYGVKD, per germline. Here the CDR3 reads CAISVKPGQVSNTGELFF. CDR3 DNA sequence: TGTGCCATCAGTGTCAAACCGGGACAGGTATCGAACACCGGGGAGCTGTTTTTT.

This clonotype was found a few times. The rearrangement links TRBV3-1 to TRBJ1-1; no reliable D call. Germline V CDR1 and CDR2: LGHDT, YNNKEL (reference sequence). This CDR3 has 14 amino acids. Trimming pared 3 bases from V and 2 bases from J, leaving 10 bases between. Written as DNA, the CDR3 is TGTGCCAGCAGCCAGGAGGAAACAAACACTGAAGCTTTCTTT. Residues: CASSQEETNTEAFF. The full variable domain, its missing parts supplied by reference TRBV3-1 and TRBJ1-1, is DTAVSQTPKYLVTQMGNDKSIKCEQNLGHDTMYWYKQDSKKFLKIMFSYNNKELIINETVPNRFSPKSPDKAHLNLHINSLELGDSAVYFCASSQEETNTEAFFGQGTRLTVV.